The 12 T cell receptor beta chains listed next were all sequenced from one sample in a study of graft-versus-host responses after intestinal transplantation (dated by TCRdb to about 2021). These receptors' targets are unknown. The meaning of the sample's time point label: cells obtained before transplantation from donor or recipient. The library was built by means of the immunoSEQ multiplex PCR assay. In TCRdb, the immuneACCESS table is reduced to in-frame sequences with V and J assigned. These tables do not hold every clone; where another copy was compared, an unresolved V gene accounts for under half, and the others remain unexplained. For this sample the table gives tens of thousands of clones, of which about 80% were detected only once. Together, the top ten hold 0.39% of the sample. The sequences come from unstimulated CD4+ T cells sorted from spleen or lymph node cells, collected before transplant. The receptors originated from a human donor who was the organ donor for an intestinal transplant.

The chain is built from TRBV7-2 and TRBJ2-1; weak D call: TRBD2 (6 bases). The CDR3 sequence is 13 residues long. Per germline, CDR1 SGHTA and CDR2 FQGNSA. Trimming took off 5 bases at V and 9 bases at J, with 14 bases between the two ends. The CDR3 loop reads CASSPRPGVEQFF. The DNA for the CDR3 is TGTGCCAGCAGCCCGAGGCCGGGGGTTGAGCAGTTCTTC.

The V and J genes are TRBV10-3 and TRBJ2-7, with D tentatively TRBD2 (5 bases). The CDR3 loop spans 15 amino acids. V gave up 3 bases and J gave up 3 bases, with 15 bases separating them. Germline V gives CDR1 ENHRY, CDR2 SYGVKD. CDR3 sequence: CAISDPRLPHYEQYV. The CDR3 nucleotides are TGTGCCATCAGTGATCCAAGACTACCCCACTACGAGCAGTACGTC.

This chain connects TRBV6-5 to TRBJ1-6; possibly TRBD1 for D (5 bases). The germline gives CDR1 MNHEY, CDR2 SVGAGI. Deletions cut 5 bases from V and 8 bases from J, with 16 bases between. This CDR3 comprises 15 residues. CDR3 in amino acids: CASSVFRVSDSPLHF. DNA for the CDR3: TGTGCCAGCAGTGTTTTCAGGGTATCCGATTCACCCCTCCACTTT.

The chain carries TRBV6-1 and TRBJ1-5, with 12 nucleotides matching TRBD1. The ends lost 4 bases at V and 11 bases at J; junction bases unmatched: 3. This CDR3 is built from 13 residues. Germline values: CDR1 MNHNS, CDR2 SASEGT. The CDR3 sequence is CASSGDRGLSQHF. The CDR3 nucleotides read TGTGCCAGCAGTGGGGACAGGGGGCTGTCCCAGCATTTT.

This chain joins TRBV2 and TRBJ1-5; 9 nucleotides align to TRBD1. Germline CDR1 reads SNHLY; CDR2 reads FYNNEI. With 3 bases clipped from V and 6 bases from J, the junction kept 6 bases outside the gene matches. There are 15 residues in the CDR3. This chain's CDR3 is CASSEKGQGTQPQHF. The CDR3, as DNA: TGTGCCAGCAGTGAGAAGGGACAGGGCACTCAGCCCCAGCATTTT.

The rearrangement joins TRBV5-5 to TRBJ1-1; D is undetermined. Per germline, CDR1 SGHKS and CDR2 YYEKEE (reference sequence). The CDR3 loop spans 15 amino acids. Trimming stripped 3 bases from V and 5 bases from J, with 17 bases between. CDR3 coding DNA: TGTGCCAGCAGCTGGCGGGCGGGAGCGGGGACTGAAGCTTTCTTT. Encoded protein: CASSWRAGAGTEAFF.

This clone is judged medium-sized. V is TRBV28 and J is TRBJ1-3, with D possibly matching TRBD1 (5 bases). Germline V gene sequence: CDR1 MDHEN, CDR2 SYDVKM. V dropped 1 base and J dropped 4 bases, with 11 bases sitting between them. The CDR3 length is 15 residues. In nucleotides, the CDR3 is TGTGCCAGCAGTTTATCTGGGGCATGGGGAAACACCATATATTTT. Translation gives CASSLSGAWGNTIYF.

The J gene is TRBJ1-5, the V gene TRBV19; 8 bases match TRBD1. Trimming at V came to 7 bases and at J to 4 bases, leaving 9 bases not matched to a gene. Germline-derived CDR1 and CDR2 are LNHDA and SQIVND (reference sequence). The CDR3 runs to 15 residues. The CDR3 region is CASTLRGPPNQPQHF. In nucleotides, the CDR3 is TGTGCCAGTACCCTCAGGGGGCCACCTAATCAGCCCCAGCATTTT.

This clone has a single count. V is TRBV18 and J is TRBJ2-7, with 7 bases fitting TRBD1. CDR3 length equals 13 residues. Germline V gene lookup returns CDR1 KGHSH and CDR2 LQKENI. V gave up 4 bases and J gave up 2 bases; unmatched junction bases: 2. The DNA of the CDR3 is TGTGCCAGCTCACAGGGGGCTGCCTACGAGCAGTACGTC. Translated, it gives CASSQGAAYEQYV.

This chain uses TRBV6-5 with TRBJ1-2, with D possibly being TRBD1 (5 bases). Germline V gene sequence: CDR1 MNHEY, CDR2 SVGAGI. The V end was cut by 5 bases, the J end by 6 bases, with 13 bases between. This CDR3 contains 13 residues. CDR3 in DNA: TGTGCCAGCAGTGAAGGGGCATGGGATGGCTACACCTTC. It yields the protein CASSEGAWDGYTF.

J is TRBJ1-2 and V is TRBV18, with a weak D call TRBD1 (6 bases). CDR1 KGHSH and CDR2 LQKENI come from the germline V gene. The CDR3 extends over 16 amino acids. Trimming removed 4 bases from V and 6 bases from J, with 21 bases in between. The CDR3 sequence: CASSRTESVSWDGYTF. In DNA form, the CDR3 reads TGTGCCAGCTCACGGACAGAATCTGTTTCATGGGATGGCTACACCTTC. Together with reference TRBV18 and TRBJ1-2, the CDR3 gives the full variable domain: NAGVMQNPRHLVRRRGQEARLRCSPMKGHSHVYWYRQLPEEGLKFMVYLQKENIIDESGMPKERFSAEFPKEGPSILRIQQVVRGDSAAYFCASSRTESVSWDGYTFGSGTRLTVV.

This clone was seen more than once but under ten times. In DNA form, the CDR3 reads TGTGCCAGCAGTTCTACAGGGAATTCGGAAGCTTTCTTT. This translates into CASSSTGNSEAFF. This chain connects TRBV6-4 to TRBJ1-1; perhaps TRBD1 as D (6 bases). Germline V gene lookup returns CDR1 MRHNA and CDR2 SNTAGT. The V and J ends lost 5 bases and 8 bases respectively, with 15 bases between them. The CDR3 runs to 13 residues.